The 10 T cell receptor beta chains reported below all come from one sample, sequenced in a study of T cells in Graves' hyperthyroidism and ophthalmopathy. The source material, RNA transcripts, was used to amplify TCR beta CDR3 regions. A set of HTBI primers served as the primers for a first-round RT-PCR of the TCR CDR3. TCRdb itself ran the multiplex PCR reads through MiXCR, one entry per CDR3 protein. Among 540,000 or so distinct CDR3 sequences listed, 46% were seen once. Sequencing used peripheral blood or thyroid tissue (not recorded which). All receptors come from an adult woman with Graves' disease, either hyperthyroidism or ophthalmopathy (not recorded which).

The chain uses TRBV2 and TRBJ2-5; 8 bases are a match to TRBD2. Germline CDR1 reads SNHLY; CDR2 reads FYNNEI. The junction had 11 bases not matched to a gene; V was cut back by 4 bases and J by 7 bases. The CDR3 extends over 15 amino acids. This CDR3 is CASSGDPAGDGTQYF. The CDR3, as DNA: TGTGCCAGCAGTGGGGACCCAGCGGGAGACGGGACCCAGTACTTC.

This clonotype was found once. The conserved phenylalanine or tryptophan normally closing the CDR3 is absent here, so this likely arose from a read error. The V and J genes are TRBV7-9 and TRBJ1-2; TRBD1 is a possible D gene (5 bases). CDR1 is SEHNR, CDR2 FQNEAQ, per germline (reference sequence). CDR3 length: 13 residues. The V gene lost 6 bases and the J gene lost 4 bases, with 12 bases spanning the gap. The CDR3, as DNA: TGTGCCAGCAGTCCTGACAGTCTCTATGGCTACACCTCC. Translating gives CASSPDSLYGYTS.

This clonotype showed up just once. A much larger clone lies a single base off, so this may be a read error. The chain is built from TRBV6-9 and TRBJ2-2; no clear D. V lost 6 bases and J lost 6, with 17 bases in between. The CDR3 runs 15 residues. CDR1 MNHGY and CDR2 SVAAGI come from the germline V gene. CDR3 region: CASRQNVNDPGELFF. CDR3 nucleotide sequence: TGTGCCAGCAGACAGAACGTCAACGACCCCGGGGAGCTGTTTTTT.

This clonotype was found a few times. The chain joins TRBV20-1 to TRBJ1-5; 7 positions match TRBD1. Germline CDR1 reads DFQATT; CDR2 reads SNEGSKA (reference sequence). The CDR3 is 13 residues long. Trimming removed 5 bases from V and 4 bases from J; junction bases left unmatched: 5. The CDR3 nucleotides read TGCAGTGCTCGACAGGGATTGAATCAGCCCCAGCATTTT. Translated: CSARQGLNQPQHF.

This clonotype was counted ten times or more. The gene calls are TRBV4-1 and TRBJ2-5; 8 nucleotides match TRBD2. The CDR3 contains 17 residues. CDR1 and CDR2 from the germline V gene are MGHRA and YSYEKL. V gave up 1 base and J gave up 3 bases; unmatched junction bases: 10. The DNA for the CDR3 is TGCGCCAGCAGCCAAGGGGGACTAGGGATCACCAAAGAGACCCAGTACTTC. Translation: CASSQGGLGITKETQYF.

This clonotype was found many times. The chain combines TRBV9 with TRBJ2-3; D is possibly TRBD1 or TRBD2 (6 bases each). The length of the CDR3 is 13 residues. CDR1 and CDR2 (germline): SGDLS, YYNGEE. V was clipped by 0 bases and J by 5 bases, with 7 bases between them. CDR3 in amino acids: CASSVEGGDTQYF. The CDR3 nucleotides are TGTGCCAGCAGCGTAGAGGGGGGAGATACGCAGTATTTT.

V and J are TRBV11-2 and TRBJ1-2; a possible D gene is TRBD1 (5 bases). The ends were cut back, 4 bases at V and 2 bases at J, with 11 bases in the middle. The germline V gene has CDR1 SGHAT and CDR2 FQNNGV. The CDR3 extends over 14 amino acids. The CDR3 region is CASSSGTVNYGYTF. The CDR3 nucleotides are TGTGCCAGCAGCTCGGGGACGGTGAACTATGGCTACACCTTC.

The chain uses TRBV7-2 and TRBJ2-7, with D hard to call. Germline CDR1 is SGHTA and CDR2 is FQGNSA. The CDR3 spans 15 residues. V was shortened by 3 bases and J by 5 bases, with 17 bases between the two germline ends. The CDR3 protein is CASSFYESSYDEQYF. The CDR3 DNA follows: TGTGCCAGCAGCTTTTATGAGTCTTCCTACGACGAGCAGTACTTC.

This clonotype was seen only once. The chain is built from TRBV9 and TRBJ2-5; D gene unclear. This CDR3 has 13 amino acids. Germline values: CDR1 SGDLS, CDR2 YYNGEE. V lost 4 bases and J lost 4, with 11 bases in between. CDR3: CASSQVVLETQYF. The DNA of the CDR3 is TGTGCCAGCAGCCAAGTGGTGTTAGAGACCCAGTACTTC.

The chain combines TRBV11-2 with TRBJ2-3, with D perhaps matching TRBD1 (7 bases). Trimming cost V 2 bases and J 0 bases, with 15 bases left between them. The CDR3 is 17 residues long. CDR1 SGHAT and CDR2 FQNNGV come from the germline V gene. The CDR3 coding sequence is TGTGCCAGCAGCTTATTACCCAGGGGGACTAGCACAGATACGCAGTATTTT. Encoded protein: CASSLLPRGTSTDTQYF.